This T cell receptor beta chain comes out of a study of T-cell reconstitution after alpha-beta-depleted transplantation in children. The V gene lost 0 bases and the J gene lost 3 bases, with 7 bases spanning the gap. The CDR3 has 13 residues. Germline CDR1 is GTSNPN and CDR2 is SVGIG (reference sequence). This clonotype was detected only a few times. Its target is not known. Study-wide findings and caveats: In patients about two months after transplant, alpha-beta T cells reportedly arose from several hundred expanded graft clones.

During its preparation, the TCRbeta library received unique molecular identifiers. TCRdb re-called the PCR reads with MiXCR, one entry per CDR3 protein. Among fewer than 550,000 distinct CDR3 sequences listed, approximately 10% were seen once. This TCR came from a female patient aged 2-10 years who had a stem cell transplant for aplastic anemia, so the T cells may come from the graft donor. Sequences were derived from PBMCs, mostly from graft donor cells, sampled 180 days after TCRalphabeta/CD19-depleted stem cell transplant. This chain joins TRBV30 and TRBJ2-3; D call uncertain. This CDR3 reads CAWSVLLTDTQYF. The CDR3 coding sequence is TGTGCCTGGAGTGTTCTCTTAACAGATACGCAGTATTTT. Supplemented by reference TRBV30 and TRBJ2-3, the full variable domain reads SQTIHQWPATLVQPVGSPLSLECTVEGTSNPNLYWYRQAAGRGLQLLFYSVGIGQISSEVPQNLSASRPQDRQFILSSKKLLLSDSGFYLCAWSVLLTDTQYFGPGTRLTVL.